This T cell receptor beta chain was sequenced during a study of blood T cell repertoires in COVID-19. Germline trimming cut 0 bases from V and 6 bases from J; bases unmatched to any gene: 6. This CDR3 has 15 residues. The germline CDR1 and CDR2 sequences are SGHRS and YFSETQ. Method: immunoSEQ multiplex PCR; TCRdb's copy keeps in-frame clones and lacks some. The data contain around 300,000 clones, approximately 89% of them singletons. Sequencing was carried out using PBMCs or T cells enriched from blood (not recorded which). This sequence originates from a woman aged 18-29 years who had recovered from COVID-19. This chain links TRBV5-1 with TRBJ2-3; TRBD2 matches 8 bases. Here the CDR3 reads CASSLESGGGDTQYF. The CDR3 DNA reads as TGCGCCAGCAGCTTGGAAAGCGGGGGCGGGGATACGCAGTATTTT.